One and the same sample provided the 21 T cell receptor beta chains below, sequenced in a study of response to subunit inactivated influenza vaccine. TCRdb recomputed calls from the RT-PCR reads with MiXCR, one row per CDR3 protein. The table has about 540,000 distinct CDR3 sequences, approximately 22% seen once. These records were also assigned to another study, of T cells expressing NK-cell markers. From that second work: Production of TCR beta cDNA relied on 5'RACE template switching with UMIs.

The source was CD4+ T cells sorted from PBMCs, collected 11 to 12 days after vaccination. The receptors here all came from a man between 45 and 60 years old who received an inactivated influenza vaccine.

This clonotype was recorded a few times. This sequence joins TRBV28 and TRBJ2-7; 12 bases are a match to TRBD2. Per germline, CDR1 MDHEN and CDR2 SYDVKM. This CDR3 is 14 amino acids long. V gave up 6 bases and J gave up 5 bases; unmatched junction bases: 5. In nucleotides, the CDR3 is TGTGCCAGCAGCCTGACTAGCGGGAGAAACGAGCAGTACTTC. It yields the protein CASSLTSGRNEQYF. The complete variable domain, with remaining parts taken from reference TRBV28 and TRBJ2-7, reads DVKVTQSSRYLVKRTGEKVFLECVQDMDHENMFWYRQDPGLGLRLIYFSYDVKMKEKGDIPEGYSVSREKKERFSLILESASTNQTSMYLCASSLTSGRNEQYFGPGTRLTVT.

V usage is TRBV6-2 or TRBV6-3 and J usage is TRBJ2-2, with a possible D match to TRBD2 (5 bases). The V end lost 9 bases, the J end lost 8 bases, and 16 bases lay between the germline ends. Germline loops: CDR1 MNHEY, CDR2 SVGEGT. There are 13 residues in the CDR3. The DNA of the CDR3 is TGTGCCAGGTGGGAAACTGGGAGTGGGGAGCTGTTTTTT. It codes for CARWETGSGELFF.

The V call is TRBV6-2 or TRBV6-3, the J call TRBJ2-7, with 10 bases fitting TRBD1. The V gene's germline CDR1 is MNHEY and CDR2 SVGEGT. This CDR3 comprises 15 residues. V gave up 5 bases and J gave up 9 bases; unmatched junction bases: 13. This CDR3 is CASSDPGQGSRRQYF. CDR3 coding DNA: TGTGCCAGCAGTGACCCGGGACAGGGGAGTAGGAGGCAGTACTTC.

The chain joins TRBV11-2 to TRBJ2-7, with 13 nucleotides matching TRBD2. V lost 6 bases, J lost 2 bases, and 16 bases stayed unmatched. The CDR3 loop spans 19 amino acids. Looked up from germline, CDR1 is SGHAT and CDR2 is FQNNGV. For the CDR3, the DNA is TGTGCCAGCAGACCCTCACCGGGACTAGCGGGGCTAATGACCTACGAGCAGTACTTC. Translating it yields CASRPSPGLAGLMTYEQYF.

This clonotype was counted between two and nine times. V usage is TRBV19 and J usage is TRBJ2-7; the D call may be TRBD1 or TRBD2 (5 bases each). Looked up from germline, CDR1 is LNHDA and CDR2 is SQIVND (reference sequence). The germline V and J ends were trimmed by 5 bases and 10 bases, with 21 bases remaining between them. The CDR3 spans 14 residues. This chain's CDR3 is CASSSTTSGTGQYF. CDR3 DNA sequence: TGTGCCAGTAGTTCCACGACTTCCGGGACCGGTCAGTACTTC.

This clonotype occurred a few times. This sequence joins TRBV12-3 or TRBV12-4 and TRBJ2-1; TRBD1 agrees at 7 bases. Trimming took 6 bases from V and 12 from J; bases not matched to a gene: 17. CDR3 length equals 15 residues. The CDR3 DNA reads as TGTGCCAGCAGGGACGGGACAGTGGGTTTTTTGGGGCAGTTCTTC. It is translated as CASRDGTVGFLGQFF.

This clonotype was seen more than once but under ten times. This chain links TRBV15 with TRBJ1-2; 12 nucleotides line up with TRBD1. Germline CDR1 is LNHNV and CDR2 is YYDKDF (reference sequence). V lost 3 bases to trimming and J lost 10 bases; unmatched junction nucleotides: 6. The CDR3 is made up of 14 amino acids. The DNA of the CDR3 is TGTGCCACCAGCAGCGAACCGGGACAGGGGGCCTACACCTTC. Translated, it gives CATSSEPGQGAYTF.

This clonotype was found a few times. The CDR3 spells CSARTSFTEQFF. The CDR3 DNA sequence: TGCAGTGCGAGGACTAGCTTCACTGAGCAGTTCTTC. This chain links TRBV20-1 with TRBJ2-1, with TRBD2 matching 8 bases. This CDR3 has 12 residues. Unmatched junction bases numbered 7, after V lost 6 bases and J lost 9 bases. Germline assignment: CDR1 DFQATT and CDR2 SNEGSKA (reference sequence).

V and J are TRBV3-1 and TRBJ2-7, with 13 bases identical to TRBD2. The V and J ends lost 5 bases and 4 bases, in that order; junction bases with no gene match: 5. Germline CDR1 is LGHDT and CDR2 is YNNKEL (reference sequence). The CDR3 extends over 15 amino acids. CDR3 coding DNA: TGTGCCAGCAGCGAAGGGACTAGCGGGGTGTACGAGCAGTACTTC. Protein sequence: CASSEGTSGVYEQYF.

This clonotype turned up a few times. The chain combines TRBV25-1 with TRBJ1-2; D uncertain. V shed 2 bases and J shed 4 bases, with 17 bases lying between them. The germline V gene encodes CDR1 MGHDK and CDR2 SYGVNS. The CDR3 is 16 residues long. The CDR3 sequence is CASSEGLGRLAYGYTF. The CDR3 DNA sequence: TGTGCCAGCAGTGAAGGTCTCGGCAGACTTGCCTATGGCTACACCTTC.

This clonotype was seen only a few times. The V call is TRBV20-1, the J call TRBJ2-3; D may be TRBD1 or TRBD2 (6 bases each). V dropped 3 bases and J dropped 1 base, with 11 bases sitting between them. CDR1 is DFQATT, CDR2 SNEGSKA, per germline (reference sequence). The CDR3 contains 14 residues. The CDR3 spells CSARGGSGTDTQYF. CDR3 in DNA: TGCAGTGCTAGGGGGGGCAGTGGCACAGATACGCAGTATTTT.

The chain uses TRBV29-1 and TRBJ2-1; D possibly corresponds to TRBD1 (5 bases). The V end was cut by 0 bases, the J end by 8 bases, with 11 bases between. The CDR3 contains 13 residues. The V gene's germline CDR1 is SQVTM and CDR2 ANQGSEA. The DNA for the CDR3 is TGCAGCGTTGAAGATGCTAGGGGTGATGAGCAGTTCTTC. Translating it yields CSVEDARGDEQFF.

This rearrangement joins TRBV4-3 to TRBJ2-7; the match to TRBD2 covers 13 bases. Unmatched junction bases numbered 3, after V lost 4 bases and J lost 3 bases. Germline CDR1 is LGHNA and CDR2 is YSLEER. The CDR3 totals 15 residues. The CDR3 coding sequence is TGCGCCAGCAGCCGACTAGCGGGAGGAGGCTACGAGCAGTACTTC. This translates into CASSRLAGGGYEQYF.

The CDR3 DNA sequence: TGTGCCAGCATTCCTAGGGGGCGCGGTGAAAAACTGTTTTTT. This sequence encodes CASIPRGRGEKLFF. The rearrangement links TRBV2 to TRBJ1-4; 7 bases map to TRBD1. Per the germline V gene, CDR1 is SNHLY and CDR2 is FYNNEI. After removal of 7 bases from V and 7 bases from J, the junction contained 9 bases not matched to a gene. The CDR3 runs to 14 residues.

This chain uses TRBV11-2 with TRBJ2-7; unclear D gene. In germline, CDR1 is SGHAT, CDR2 FQNNGV. CDR3 length equals 14 residues. Trimming stripped 6 bases from V and 3 bases from J, with 15 bases between. This CDR3 reads CASSPGPRHYEQYF. CDR3 DNA sequence: TGTGCCAGCAGTCCCGGGCCCAGGCACTACGAGCAGTACTTC.

This chain links TRBV6-2 or TRBV6-3 with TRBJ2-1, with TRBD2 matching 10 bases. After removal of 5 bases from V and 8 bases from J, the junction contained 9 bases not matched to a gene. The CDR3 runs 15 residues. From germline, CDR1 is MNHEY and CDR2 SVGEGT. CDR3 amino acids: CASSRLAGELYEQFF. DNA for the CDR3: TGTGCCAGCAGTCGCCTAGCGGGAGAACTGTATGAGCAGTTCTTC.

The sample holds a few counts of this clonotype. The chain carries TRBV6-2 or TRBV6-3 and TRBJ1-1; TRBD1 is a possible D gene (5 bases). Trimming stripped 5 bases from V and 1 base from J, with 20 bases between. CDR3 length equals 17 residues. Germline assignment: CDR1 MNHEY and CDR2 SVGEGT. CDR3 nucleotide sequence: TGTGCCAGCAGTCCCCGGTGGGGGAGTATGGGGAACACTGAAGCTTTCTTT. Translated: CASSPRWGSMGNTEAFF.

In this sample, this clonotype turned up a few times. The chain links TRBV11-1 to TRBJ1-1; 8 bases agree with TRBD1. The CDR3 length is 15 residues. Trimming cost V 5 bases and J 2 bases; bases outside gene matches: 7. The germline V gene encodes CDR1 SGHAT and CDR2 FQDESV (reference sequence). The CDR3 reads CASSTKQGGNTEAFF. CDR3 nucleotide sequence: TGTGCCAGCAGCACGAAACAGGGGGGTAACACTGAAGCTTTCTTT. Looking up the rest from reference TRBV11-1 and TRBJ1-1 gives the full variable domain: EAEVAQSPRYKITEKSQAVAFWCDPISGHATLYWYRQILGQGPELLVQFQDESVVDDSQLPKDRFSAERLKGVDSTLKIQPAELGDSAMYLCASSTKQGGNTEAFFGQGTRLTVV.

This clonotype was counted only a few times. V and J are TRBV4-1 and TRBJ2-1, with D uncertain. With 0 bases removed from V and 0 bases from J, the gap between germline ends came to 12 bases. Germline CDR1 MGHRA, CDR2 YSYEKL. This CDR3 spans 17 amino acids. For the CDR3, the DNA is TGCGCCAGCAGCCAAGATGGTGGGCGAAGCTCCTACAATGAGCAGTTCTTC. Translation: CASSQDGGRSSYNEQFF.

This sequence joins TRBV20-1 and TRBJ2-5, with 8 positions matching TRBD2. V shed 5 bases, J shed 0 bases, and the junction held 2 bases outside the gene matches. This CDR3 spans 13 amino acids. Germline V lookup: CDR1 DFQATT, CDR2 SNEGSKA (reference sequence). The chain's CDR3 is CSAGAGDQETQYF. DNA for the CDR3: TGCAGTGCTGGAGCGGGGGACCAAGAGACCCAGTACTTC.

The chain recombines TRBV20-1 with TRBJ2-3, with 10 bases that match TRBD2. V dropped 3 bases and J dropped 8; count of bases not matched to a gene: 11. Germline V gene sequence: CDR1 DFQATT, CDR2 SNEGSKA (reference sequence). The CDR3 has 15 residues. Here the CDR3 DNA reads TGCAGTGCTAGGACCGGACTAGCGGTGACGGGTACGCAGTATTTT. Its protein is CSARTGLAVTGTQYF.